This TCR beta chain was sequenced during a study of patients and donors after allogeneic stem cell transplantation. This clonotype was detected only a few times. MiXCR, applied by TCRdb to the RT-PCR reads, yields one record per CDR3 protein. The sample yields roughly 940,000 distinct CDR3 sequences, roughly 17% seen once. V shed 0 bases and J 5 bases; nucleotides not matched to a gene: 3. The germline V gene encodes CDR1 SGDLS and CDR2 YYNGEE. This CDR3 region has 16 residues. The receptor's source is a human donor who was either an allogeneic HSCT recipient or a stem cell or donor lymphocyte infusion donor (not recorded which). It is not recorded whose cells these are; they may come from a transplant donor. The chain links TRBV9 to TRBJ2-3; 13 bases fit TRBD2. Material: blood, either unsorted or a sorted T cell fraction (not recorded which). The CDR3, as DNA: TGTGCCAGCAGCGTAGCACTAGCGGGAGGGGTAGATACGCAGTATTTT. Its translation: CASSVALAGGVDTQYF.